The 27 T cell receptor beta chains presented below share a single source sample, sequenced in a study of sequential checkpoint blockade in melanoma. The assay was immunoSEQ multiplex PCR, and TCRdb's table has in-frame clones only and misses some. The data show under 3,500 clones, roughly three fifths seen once. Indicated treatment: randomized to nivolumab then ipilimumab (arm A) or the reverse (arm B). The sequencing here drew on CD8+ T cells sorted from blood (inferred from file names), taken from a patient given nivolumab and ipilimumab in sequence. All receptors come from a human donor with melanoma.

This chain uses TRBV4-1 with TRBJ2-5, with D perhaps TRBD1 (5 bases). The J call may be wrong; the DNA end is better matched by TRBJ2-7. Germline CDR1 reads MGHRA; CDR2 reads YSYEKL. The CDR3 extends over 14 amino acids. For the CDR3, the DNA is TGCGCCAGCAGCCAAGCCGACAGCGCCTACGAGCAGTACTTC. It is translated as CASSQADSAYEQYF.

The V call is TRBV5-1, the J call TRBJ1-1, with TRBD1 matching over 8 bases. There are 13 residues in the CDR3. The V gene end was trimmed by 1 base and the J gene end by 12 bases; junction bases not matched to a gene: 8. In germline, CDR1 is SGHRS, CDR2 YFSETQ. This chain's CDR3 is CASSLFQGAGTFF. CDR3 nucleotide sequence: TGCGCCAGCAGCTTGTTTCAGGGGGCCGGGACTTTCTTT. The entire variable domain, with the rest obtained from reference TRBV5-1 and TRBJ1-1, is as follows: KAGVTQTPRYLIKTRGQQVTLSCSPISGHRSVSWYQQTPGQGLQFLFEYFSETQRNKGNFPGRFSGRQFSNSRSEMNVSTLELGDSALYLCASSLFQGAGTFFGQGTRLTVV.

The genes are TRBV25-1 and TRBJ1-4; tentative D call: TRBD1 (5 bases). V shed 6 bases and J shed 6 bases, with 11 bases lying between them. This CDR3 has 13 amino acids. Germline CDR1 MGHDK, CDR2 SYGVNS. The DNA of the CDR3 is TGTGCCAGCAGCCCTTGGGGGGATGAAAAACTGTTTTTT. Translating gives CASSPWGDEKLFF.

V and J are TRBV4-3 and TRBJ2-7, with 10 bases lining up with TRBD1. Germline V gene lookup returns CDR1 LGHNA and CDR2 YSLEER. The CDR3 has 16 residues. V trimming: 3 bases; J trimming: 3 bases; junction bases outside the gene matches: 8. CDR3 DNA: TGCGCCAGCAGCCACCTAAGCGGGACAGGGGTCTACGAGCAGTACTTC. This translates into CASSHLSGTGVYEQYF.

The chain is built from TRBV27 and TRBJ2-3, with 11 bases fitting TRBD2. Germline V CDR1 and CDR2: MNHEY, SMNVEV (reference sequence). The CDR3 is 14 residues long. The ends lost 3 bases at V and 4 bases at J; junction bases unmatched: 0. In nucleotides, the CDR3 is TGTGCCAGCAGTTTGACTAGCGGGGCAGATACGCAGTATTTT. Encoded protein: CASSLTSGADTQYF.

This clone is labeled as medium-sized. This sequence joins TRBV29-1 and TRBJ1-5; TRBD1 is a possible D gene (6 bases). V lost 7 bases and J 6 bases, leaving 16 bases between the germline ends. CDR1 is SQVTM, CDR2 ANQGSEA, per germline. The CDR3 runs to 13 residues. In nucleotides, the CDR3 is TGCAGCGCCTCGGCAGGGGCTGGTCAGCCCCAGCATTTT. It codes for CSASAGAGQPQHF.

The chain joins TRBV6-5 to TRBJ2-5; D remains ambiguous. Germline values: CDR1 MNHEY, CDR2 SVGAGI. With 0 bases removed from V and 0 bases from J, the gap between germline ends came to 8 bases. This CDR3 has 15 residues. The CDR3: CASSYSSAHQETQYF. The CDR3 DNA sequence: TGTGCCAGCAGTTACTCATCAGCGCACCAAGAGACCCAGTACTTC.

The CDR3 loop is CASSESGEGWGNYGYTF. The CDR3 coding sequence is TGTGCCAGCAGCGAATCAGGGGAGGGCTGGGGCAACTATGGCTACACCTTC. The chain employs TRBV5-4 and TRBJ1-2; possible D gene TRBD1, 6 bases. From germline, CDR1 is SGHNT and CDR2 YYREEE (reference sequence). CDR3 length: 17 residues. V lost 4 bases and J lost 2, with 21 bases in between.

The chain carries TRBV5-4 and TRBJ2-5; D uncertain. This CDR3 comprises 16 residues. The ends were cut back, 2 bases at V and 1 base at J, with 15 bases in the middle. Germline V lookup: CDR1 SGHNT, CDR2 YYREEE (reference sequence). The CDR3 spells CASSLESELGQETQYF. CDR3 sequence (DNA): TGTGCCAGCAGCTTAGAATCGGAGCTGGGCCAAGAGACCCAGTACTTC.

The chain carries TRBV2 and TRBJ2-7; TRBD2 matches at 8 bases. CDR1 is SNHLY, CDR2 FYNNEI, per germline. CDR3 length: 16 amino acids. Losses at the gene ends were 4 bases for V and 4 bases for J; bases not matched to a gene: 12. CDR3 sequence: CASSGSGRVKLYEQYF. The CDR3 nucleotides read TGTGCCAGCAGTGGATCCGGGAGGGTAAAACTTTACGAGCAGTACTTC.

This clone showed up just a few times. The chain combines TRBV19 with TRBJ1-1, with 8 positions matching TRBD1. The CDR3 is made up of 14 amino acids. Germline assignment: CDR1 LNHDA and CDR2 SQIVND (reference sequence). The V segment lost 4 bases and the J segment 7 bases; nucleotides outside the gene matches: 8. CDR3 nucleotides: TGTGCCAGTAGTACCCCGGGACAGGCTCTTGAAGCTTTCTTT. Its protein product is CASSTPGQALEAFF.

The rearrangement uses TRBV18 and TRBJ2-3; 8 bases are shared with TRBD1. This CDR3 is 15 amino acids long. Germline-derived CDR1 and CDR2 are KGHSH and LQKENI. The CDR3 is CAPFPGQGSTDTQYF. In nucleotides, the CDR3 is TGTGCGCCCTTCCCCGGACAGGGTAGCACAGATACGCAGTATTTT.

This clone was detected only once. J is TRBJ2-4 and V is TRBV5-6; maybe TRBD2 (5 bases). Per germline, CDR1 SGHDT and CDR2 YYEEEE. This CDR3 has 18 amino acids. V lost 0 bases to trimming and J lost 0 bases, with 16 bases between them. CDR3 DNA sequence: TGTGCCAGCAGCTTGGGGATGAGCCAGCGGCTAGCCAAAAACATTCAGTACTTC. This translates into CASSLGMSQRLAKNIQYF.

CDR3 bases: TGCGCCAGCAGCGAAGGACAGGGGATGAACACTGAAGCTTTCTTT. This sequence encodes CASSEGQGMNTEAFF. The V and J genes are TRBV5-1 and TRBJ1-1; TRBD1 aligns across 9 bases. The CDR3 is 15 residues long. CDR1 is SGHRS, CDR2 YFSETQ, per germline. V was pared by 4 bases and J by 0 bases, with 4 bases of the junction left unmatched.

The genes are TRBV10-3 and TRBJ2-1; D is possibly TRBD2 (5 bases). Germline V lookup: CDR1 ENHRY, CDR2 SYGVKD. CDR3 size: 14 residues. V was trimmed by 7 bases and J by 5 bases, leaving 15 bases between them. In DNA, the CDR3 is TGTGCCATCATGAAGTCCGGGGAAGACAATGAGCAGTTCTTC. Encoded protein: CAIMKSGEDNEQFF.

The chain combines TRBV15 with TRBJ1-3, with TRBD1 as a possible D gene (6 bases). Germline lookup yields CDR1 LNHNV and CDR2 YYDKDF (reference sequence). The CDR3 consists of 14 residues. The V end was cut by 6 bases, the J end by 4 bases, with 13 bases between. Here the CDR3 DNA reads TGTGCCACCAGTCGGACAGCGATAGGAAACACCATATATTTT. Its protein product is CATSRTAIGNTIYF.

This clone showed up just a few times. The chain employs TRBV5-1 and TRBJ2-1; 10 bases align to TRBD2. The CDR3 extends over 14 amino acids. Germline V lookup: CDR1 SGHRS, CDR2 YFSETQ. Trimming removed 2 bases from V and 10 bases from J; junction bases left unmatched: 6. In DNA, the CDR3 is TGCGCCAGCAGCTTCAGCGGGGGGGCCGCCGAGCAGTTCTTC. It translates to CASSFSGGAAEQFF.

Here the CDR3 reads CASSNSWLEQFF. The CDR3 nucleotides read TGTGCCAGCAGCAATAGCTGGTTGGAGCAGTTCTTC. The V and J genes are TRBV14 and TRBJ2-1; no clear D. V dropped 5 bases and J dropped 10 bases, with 12 bases sitting between them. CDR1 and CDR2 from the germline V gene are SGHDN and FVKESK. This CDR3 is 12 amino acids long. The variable domain in full, completed from reference TRBV14 and TRBJ2-1, reads EAGVTQFPSHSVIEKGQTVTLRCDPISGHDNLYWYRRVMGKEIKFLLHFVKESKQDESGMPNNRFLAERTGGTYSTLKVQPAELEDSGVYFCASSNSWLEQFFGPGTRLTVL.

This clone was recorded a few times. The chain has TRBV27 and TRBJ2-1, with a tentative D call TRBD2 (5 bases). V was cut by 0 bases and J by 8 bases, with 11 bases left in between. CDR1 is MNHEY and CDR2 is SMNVEV in the germline V gene (reference sequence). CDR3 length: 14 amino acids. CDR3 loop: CASSLSAGYDEQFF. In nucleotides, the CDR3 is TGTGCCAGCAGTTTATCGGCGGGTTACGATGAGCAGTTCTTC.

V gene TRBV4-1 combines with J gene TRBJ1-2, with 9 bases that match TRBD1. V shed 0 bases and J 4 bases; nucleotides not matched to a gene: 6. Germline V gene data show CDR1 as MGHRA and CDR2 as YSYEKL. The CDR3 has 16 amino acids. The CDR3 reads CASSQDPGQGSYGYTF. The CDR3 DNA reads TGCGCCAGCAGCCAAGATCCGGGACAGGGAAGCTATGGCTACACCTTC.

The V gene is TRBV4-1, the J gene TRBJ2-7; D gene ambiguous. The CDR3 runs to 14 residues. V lost 0 bases, J lost 2 bases, and 8 bases lay in between. Germline-derived CDR1 and CDR2 are MGHRA and YSYEKL. DNA of the CDR3: TGCGCCAGCAGCCAAGAATACGGAGCCTACGAGCAGTACTTC. Translation gives CASSQEYGAYEQYF.

J is TRBJ2-1 and V is TRBV18, with 7 bases matching TRBD2. With V trimmed by 2 bases and J by 7 bases, 8 bases remained unmatched. Germline V gene data show CDR1 as KGHSH and CDR2 as LQKENI. The CDR3 has 15 amino acids. The CDR3 is CASSPKAGAENEQFF. DNA of the CDR3: TGTGCCAGCTCACCAAAGGCGGGAGCGGAGAATGAGCAGTTCTTC.

This clone is large. The chain links TRBV11-2 to TRBJ2-5; no clear D gene. The germline V and J ends were trimmed by 0 bases and 1 base, with 12 bases remaining between them. This CDR3 has 16 amino acids. Germline-derived CDR1 and CDR2 are SGHAT and FQNNGV. Here the CDR3 reads CASSLESELGQETQYF. CDR3 nucleotides: TGTGCCAGCAGCTTAGAATCGGAGCTGGGCCAAGAGACCCAGTACTTC. The whole variable domain, remainder taken from reference TRBV11-2 and TRBJ2-5, is EAGVAQSPRYKIIEKRQSVAFWCNPISGHATLYWYQQILGQGPKLLIQFQNNGVVDDSQLPKDRFSAERLKGVDSTLKIQPAKLEDSAVYLCASSLESELGQETQYFGPGTRLLVL.

This clone was counted a few times. CDR3: CASSQVSSEYNEQFF. Written as DNA, the CDR3 is TGCGCCAGCAGCCAAGTGTCCAGCGAATACAATGAGCAGTTCTTC. The chain is built from TRBV4-1 and TRBJ2-1; D is uncertain. The V end lost 1 base, the J end lost 4 bases, and 11 bases lay between the germline ends. CDR1 and CDR2 from the germline V gene are MGHRA and YSYEKL. The CDR3 runs to 15 residues.

By sample share, this clone is medium-sized. This sequence joins TRBV6-5 and TRBJ1-5; D call uncertain. Between the trimmed V and J ends, which lost 0 bases and 5 bases, there was a span of 11 bases. The CDR3 is 15 residues long. Per germline, CDR1 MNHEY and CDR2 SVGAGI. CDR3 region: CASSYSLGSDQPQHF. The CDR3 bases are TGTGCCAGCAGTTACTCGCTAGGGAGTGATCAGCCCCAGCATTTT.

The chain joins TRBV27 to TRBJ2-1, with 7 bases identical to TRBD2. Trimming at V came to 5 bases and at J to 8 bases, leaving 12 bases not matched to a gene. The CDR3 is made up of 15 amino acids. CDR1 MNHEY and CDR2 SMNVEV come from the germline V gene (reference sequence). CDR3 nucleotide sequence: TGTGCCAGCAGTAGTACTGGCGGGAGCTCCCATGAGCAGTTCTTC. It yields the protein CASSSTGGSSHEQFF.

The V call is TRBV2, the J call TRBJ1-2; TRBD1 matches at 7 bases. The CDR3 has 13 amino acids. Germline loops: CDR1 SNHLY, CDR2 FYNNEI. Trimming cost V 5 bases and J 8 bases; bases outside gene matches: 8. The CDR3 protein is CASSIAGGGGYTF. For the CDR3, the DNA is TGTGCCAGCAGTATAGCAGGGGGTGGAGGCTACACCTTC. The full variable domain, in which reference TRBV2 and TRBJ1-2 provide the parts outside the CDR3, is EPEVTQTPSHQVTQMGQEVILRCVPISNHLYFYWYRQILGQKVEFLVSFYNNEISEKSEIFDDQFSVERPDGSNFTLKIRSTKLEDSAMYFCASSIAGGGGYTFGSGTRLTVV.